These 16 T cell receptor beta chains originate from one sample sequenced in a study of identical twins. TCRdb analysed the 5' RACE reads with MiXCR anew, one entry per CDR3 protein. The repertoire holds around 1.7 million distinct CDR3 sequences, about 32% seen once, with roughly 0.3% in the top ten. Sequencing was carried out using cord blood. Every receptor here comes from a newborn girl in good health.

This clonotype was detected a few times. The genes are TRBV5-5 and TRBJ1-1; D remains ambiguous. V lost 4 bases, J lost 0 bases, and 13 bases lay in between. The CDR3 is made up of 15 amino acids. Per the germline V gene, CDR1 is SGHKS and CDR2 is YYEKEE (reference sequence). CDR3 coding DNA: TGTGCCAGCAGCGAGCGGGTAGGGTTGAACACTGAAGCTTTCTTT. Translating it yields CASSERVGLNTEAFF.

The chain joins TRBV5-1 to TRBJ2-7, with D perhaps TRBD1 (6 bases). The V end lost 5 bases, the J end lost 1 base, and 13 bases lay between the germline ends. Germline loops: CDR1 SGHRS, CDR2 YFSETQ. The CDR3 consists of 14 residues. CDR3 sequence (DNA): TGCGCCAGCAGGAACAGGGTAAGGTCCTACGAGCAGTACTTC. Its protein product is CASRNRVRSYEQYF.

CDR3 sequence: CASSSQGGSTEAFF. CDR3 DNA: TGCGCCAGCAGCTCTCAGGGAGGGAGCACTGAAGCTTTCTTT. V usage is TRBV5-1 and J usage is TRBJ1-1, with D maybe TRBD1 (5 bases). The germline CDR1 and CDR2 sequences are SGHRS and YFSETQ. CDR3 length: 14 residues. V was cut by 3 bases and J by 4 bases, with 13 bases left in between.

J is TRBJ2-7 and V is TRBV7-8; tentative D call: TRBD2 (6 bases). This CDR3 has 11 residues. V gave up 3 bases and J gave up 12 bases, with 12 bases separating them. From germline, CDR1 is SGHVS and CDR2 FQNEAQ. The DNA for the CDR3 is TGTGCCAGCAGCTTGCGGGGCTACTTGTACTTC. Translating it yields CASSLRGYLYF.

The gene calls are TRBV21-1 and TRBJ1-1; the table's TRBD1 call for D was not verified on the DNA. TRBV21-1 is noted as a pseudogene. The CDR3 extends over 14 amino acids. The CDR3 region has the DNA TGTGCCAGCAGCAAAAGGACAGGGAGCACTGAAGCTTTCTTT. It encodes CASSKRTGSTEAFF.

J is TRBJ2-5 and V is TRBV27, with TRBD2 identical over 12 bases. The CDR3 runs to 16 residues. In germline, CDR1 is MNHEY, CDR2 SMNVEV (reference sequence). J lost 5 bases, V lost 2 bases, and 6 bases had no gene match. The chain's CDR3 is CASSLRTSGIRETQYF. The DNA for the CDR3 is TGTGCCAGCAGTTTACGGACTAGCGGGATTCGGGAGACCCAGTACTTC.

This clonotype has ten or more counts. J is TRBJ1-1 and V is TRBV7-8; D unresolved. The CDR3 consists of 12 residues. Germline CDR1 is SGHVS and CDR2 is FQNEAQ. Trimming took 3 bases from V and 5 from J, leaving 7 bases between them. The CDR3 coding sequence is TGTGCCAGCAGCTTTCGCGTGACTGAAGCTTTCTTT. Its translation is CASSFRVTEAFF. Complete variable domain (other parts from reference TRBV7-8 and TRBJ1-1): GAGVSQSPRYKVAKRGQDVALRCDPISGHVSLFWYQQALGQGPEFLTYFQNEAQLDKSGLPSDRFFAERPEGSVSTLKIQRTQQEDSAVYLCASSFRVTEAFFGQGTRLTVV.

This clonotype was recorded a few times. This chain links TRBV18 with TRBJ1-1; D possibly corresponds to TRBD1 (5 bases). Germline assignment: CDR1 KGHSH and CDR2 LQKENI. Trimming removed 3 bases at V and 0 bases at J, with 11 bases between. The CDR3 extends over 15 amino acids. This chain's CDR3 is CASSPETGVNTEAFF. The CDR3 DNA is TGTGCCAGCTCACCGGAGACGGGGGTGAACACTGAAGCTTTCTTT.

The chain joins TRBV5-1 to TRBJ2-6; D not resolved. This CDR3 region has 16 residues. Trimming pared 2 bases from V and 1 base from J, leaving 10 bases between. CDR1 is SGHRS and CDR2 is YFSETQ in the germline V gene. CDR3 sequence (DNA): TGCGCCAGCAGCTTAAATCGCAGGTCTGGGGCCAACGTCCTGACTTTC. The encoded protein is CASSLNRRSGANVLTF. The full variable domain, completed using reference TRBV5-1 and TRBJ2-6, is KAGVTQTPRYLIKTRGQQVTLSCSPISGHRSVSWYQQTPGQGLQFLFEYFSETQRNKGNFPGRFSGRQFSNSRSEMNVSTLELGDSALYLCASSLNRRSGANVLTFGAGSRLTVL.

The V call is TRBV27, the J call TRBJ2-1; 12 nucleotides match TRBD2. The length of the CDR3 is 16 residues. In germline, CDR1 is MNHEY, CDR2 SMNVEV (reference sequence). The J segment lost 4 bases and the V segment lost 6 bases, leaving 7 bases of the junction unmatched. CDR3 region: CASRRGTSGLYNEQFF. In DNA form, the CDR3 reads TGTGCCAGCAGACGAGGGACTAGCGGGCTATACAATGAGCAGTTCTTC.

This chain joins TRBV6-6 and TRBJ1-1; D perhaps matches TRBD1 (6 bases). Germline lookup yields CDR1 MNHNY and CDR2 SVGAGI (reference sequence). Trimming cost V 2 bases and J 4 bases, with 14 bases left between them. The CDR3 totals 15 residues. The CDR3 protein is CASSYLTGLSTEAFF. In DNA, the CDR3 is TGTGCCAGCAGTTACCTGACAGGCCTCTCCACTGAAGCTTTCTTT.

The V and J genes are TRBV10-3 and TRBJ2-1; D uncertain. The germline CDR1 and CDR2 sequences are ENHRY and SYGVKD. This CDR3 region has 16 residues. V gave up 6 bases and J gave up 3 bases, with 18 bases separating them. CDR3 residues: CAISPSVYEVYNEQFF. In DNA form, the CDR3 reads TGTGCCATCAGCCCCTCGGTGTACGAGGTCTACAATGAGCAGTTCTTC.

This clonotype was detected a few times. The rearrangement joins TRBV29-1 to TRBJ2-1; 8 positions agree with TRBD2. Germline-derived CDR1 and CDR2 are SQVTM and ANQGSEA. Trimming cost V 4 bases and J 12 bases; bases outside gene matches: 11. The CDR3 sequence is 13 residues long. CDR3 nucleotides: TGCAGCGTTGGACTAGGGACTAGTACACGGCAGTTCTTC. The encoded protein is CSVGLGTSTRQFF.

The genes are TRBV7-9 and TRBJ2-7; D gene unclear. CDR1 SEHNR and CDR2 FQNEAQ come from the germline V gene (reference sequence). There are 13 residues in the CDR3. V was cut by 4 bases and J by 1 base, with 8 bases left in between. The chain's CDR3 is CASSSPQSYEQYF. The CDR3 nucleotides read TGTGCCAGCAGCTCTCCTCAGTCCTACGAGCAGTACTTC.

The J gene is TRBJ2-1, the V gene TRBV29-1; TRBD1 matches 7 bases. The end of the DNA is better explained by TRBJ2-7, so the J call may be wrong. CDR1 is SQVTM and CDR2 is ANQGSEA in the germline V gene. The CDR3 spans 16 residues. The CDR3 nucleotides read TGCAGCGTTGGACGGCTGACAGGGATAGTTTACAATGAGCAGTACTTC. This sequence encodes CSVGRLTGIVYNEQYF.

This clonotype turned up a few times. The V gene is TRBV4-2, the J gene TRBJ2-5; the D gene is possibly TRBD2 (5 bases). The CDR3 is 17 amino acids. V lost 0 bases to trimming and J lost 11 bases, with 25 bases between them. From germline, CDR1 is LGHNA and CDR2 YNFKEQ. The CDR3 nucleotides are TGTGCCAGCAGCCAAGATCGAGGAGCTTCCTACGGGAATGAGCAGTACTTC. This gives the protein CASSQDRGASYGNEQYF.